Included here is one TCR beta chain sequence, with context. The antigen remains unidentified. The record originates from a study of T cell responses to AZD1222 COVID-19 vaccine. Findings and caveats of the study: Unmutated variant regions reportedly attract nearly half of all spike-specific TCRs. Repertoires in all cases were sampled only once the peak T cell response had passed. Donors were chiefly white British, with a greater number of females, and clonal diversity was perhaps underestimated.

Germline CDR1 SGHDT, CDR2 YYEEEE. This CDR3 contains 15 residues. V dropped 0 bases and J dropped 4 bases, with 11 bases sitting between them. TCRdb keeps only in-frame clones here, not all; method: immunoSEQ multiplex PCR. The sample records under 130,000 clones, around nine tenths being singletons. The rearrangement joins TRBV5-6 to TRBJ1-3; weak D call: TRBD1 (5 bases). The source was peripheral blood, collected 28 days after the second AZD1222 dose. This TCR was recovered from an adult who received the AZD1222 COVID-19 vaccine. The CDR3 DNA is TGTGCCAGCAGCTTGGTGAGGGGCTTGGGAAACACCATATATTTT. It yields the protein CASSLVRGLGNTIYF.